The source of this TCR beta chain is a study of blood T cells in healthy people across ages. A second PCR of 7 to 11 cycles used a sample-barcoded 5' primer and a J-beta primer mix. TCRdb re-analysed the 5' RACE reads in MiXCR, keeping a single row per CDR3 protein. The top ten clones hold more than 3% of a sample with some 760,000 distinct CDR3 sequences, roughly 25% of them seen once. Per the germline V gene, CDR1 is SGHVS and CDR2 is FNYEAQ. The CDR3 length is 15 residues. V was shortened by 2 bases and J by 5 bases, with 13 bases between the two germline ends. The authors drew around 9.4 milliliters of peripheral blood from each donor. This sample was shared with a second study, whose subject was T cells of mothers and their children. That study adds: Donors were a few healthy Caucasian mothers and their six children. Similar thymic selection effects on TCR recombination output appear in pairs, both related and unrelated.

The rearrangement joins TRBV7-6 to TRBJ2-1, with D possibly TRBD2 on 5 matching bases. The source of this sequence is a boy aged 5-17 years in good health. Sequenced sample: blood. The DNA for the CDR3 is TGTGCCAGCAGCTTACCGGGGAGTCGGAACAATGAGCAGTTCTTC. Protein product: CASSLPGSRNNEQFF.